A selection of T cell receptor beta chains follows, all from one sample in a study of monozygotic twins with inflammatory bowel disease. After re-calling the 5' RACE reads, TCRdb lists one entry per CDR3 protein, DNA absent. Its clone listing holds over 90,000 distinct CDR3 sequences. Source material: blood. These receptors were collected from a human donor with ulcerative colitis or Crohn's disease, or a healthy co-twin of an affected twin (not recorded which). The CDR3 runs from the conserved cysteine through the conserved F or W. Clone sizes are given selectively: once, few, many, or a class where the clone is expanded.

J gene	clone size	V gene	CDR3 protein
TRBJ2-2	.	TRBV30	CAWSVQWAGELFF
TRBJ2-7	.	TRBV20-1	CSAWFFGTGFDEQYF
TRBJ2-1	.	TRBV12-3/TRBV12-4	CASSPHWTAGANEQFF
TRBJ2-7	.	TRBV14	CASNQRYTVRVKDGRTYEQYF
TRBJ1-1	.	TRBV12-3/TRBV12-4	CASSLRDSGNTEAFF
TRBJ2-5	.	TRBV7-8	CASSLKRRGSLGETQYF
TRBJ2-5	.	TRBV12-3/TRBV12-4	CATSPRSGWYQETQYF
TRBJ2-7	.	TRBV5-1	CASTPGRTYGEQYF
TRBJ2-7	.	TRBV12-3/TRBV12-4	CASSSHRGSYEQYF
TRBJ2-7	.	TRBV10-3	CATGTSSYEQYF
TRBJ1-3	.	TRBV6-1	CACQSSGNTIYF
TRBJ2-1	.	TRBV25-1	CASSEYGTASYNEQFF
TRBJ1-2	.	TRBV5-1	CASSLGDGQSYGYTF
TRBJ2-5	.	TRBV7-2	CASSFTIETQYF
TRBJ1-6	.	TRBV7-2	CASSSDRGNSPLHF
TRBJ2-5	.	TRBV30	CAWNPTGTQETQYF
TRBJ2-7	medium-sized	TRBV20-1	CSARDLTAFYEQYF
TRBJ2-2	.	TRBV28	CASSLVGVTGELFF
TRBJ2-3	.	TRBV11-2	CASSKSLAAGGLIHTQYF
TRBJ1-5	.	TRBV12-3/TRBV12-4	CASSLTRDQPQHF
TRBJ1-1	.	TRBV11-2	CASSLDLGGGTEAFF
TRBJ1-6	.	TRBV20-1	CSASDREAYNSPLHF
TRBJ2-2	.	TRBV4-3	CASSQGLSGGAGGELFF
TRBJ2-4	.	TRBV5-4	CASSFDRGVKNIQYF
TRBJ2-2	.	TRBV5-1	CASSLGPGLNTGELFF
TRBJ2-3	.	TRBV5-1	CASSFAIQGGTDTQYF
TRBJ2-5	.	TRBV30	CAWMWGTGKETQYF
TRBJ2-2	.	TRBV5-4	CASSLTGGYTGELFF
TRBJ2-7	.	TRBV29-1	CSARLARYEQYF
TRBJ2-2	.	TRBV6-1	CASALGTGLSGELFF
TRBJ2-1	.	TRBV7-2	CASSLVSSINEQFF
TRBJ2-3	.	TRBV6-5	CASKTSANTDTQYF
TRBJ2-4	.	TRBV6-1	CASRPVRPYGAKNIQYF
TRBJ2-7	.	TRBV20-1	CSARKTSGSGQYF
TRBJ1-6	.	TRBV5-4	CASSSGAGDSPLHF
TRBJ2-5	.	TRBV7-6	CASSLSGPRSETQYF
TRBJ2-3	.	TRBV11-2	CASSYLAGALRADTQYF